This T cell receptor beta chain was sequenced during a study of Ad26.COV2.S vaccination and SARS-CoV-2 variants. Findings and caveats of the study: Non-spike TCR breadth was similar in vaccine and placebo recipients. Substantial post-vaccination breadth of spike-specific CD8+ and CD4+ T cell responses was reported.

Here immunoSEQ multiplex PCR was the method, and the copy in TCRdb shows in-frame clones only, minus some. The sample comprises a few hundred thousand clones, around 92% of which are singletons, and around 1.7% rests with the top ten. This clone was seen only once. Its antigen is unknown. The CDR3 consists of 14 residues. Germline-derived CDR1 and CDR2 are SEHNR and FQNEAQ (reference sequence). Trimming removed 1 base from V and 8 bases from J, with 14 bases in between. This sample's treatment: some 19 received Ad26.COV2.S at low or high dose, single or two shots; five or six received placebo; per-sample allocation not given. After the first vaccine or placebo injection, samples were drawn on day 63. In Boston, an adult donor aged 18-55 years took part.

The chain recombines TRBV7-9 with TRBJ1-2; maybe TRBD1 (5 bases). The TCR originated in a person aged 18 to 65 who received the Ad26.COV2.S COVID-19 vaccine or a placebo. The sample consisted of peripheral blood, taken in a trial of Ad26.COV2.S vaccine versus placebo. CDR3 sequence (DNA): TGTGCCAGCAGCTTAGATGGGGGGAGTGGAGGCTACACCTTC. This sequence encodes CASSLDGGSGGYTF.